This TCR beta chain was captured in a study of T-cell memory formation after mild COVID-19. Study conclusions and caveats: Some responding clones appeared in pre-infection memory, suggesting cross-reactive memory joined. Chiefly within CM and EM were the contracting CD4+ clones; CD8+ ones were within EMRA. Researchers could not confirm that second-wave clones peaking on day 37 targeted SARS-CoV-2.

Trimming stripped 2 bases from V and 5 bases from J, with 11 bases between. Germline V CDR1 and CDR2: SGHDT, YYEEEE. CDR3 length equals 14 residues. Constant-segment-primed 5'RACE gave TCR alpha and TCR beta cDNA libraries with sample barcodes and UMIs. Via MiXCR, TCRdb re-called the 5' RACE reads, giving one row per CDR3 protein. The sample holds approximately 100,000 distinct CDR3 sequences, 11% seen once. As concerns this clonotype: The target antigen is unknown.

Specimen: PBMCs or a T cell subset sorted from them (not recorded which). The sequence was obtained from a man in his late teens or twenties who had mild COVID-19 (a few samples of this study predate the infection). Cell type and time point are not known. This chain uses TRBV5-6 with TRBJ1-5; possible D gene TRBD1, 5 bases. The CDR3 nucleotides read TGTGCCAGCAGCTTCGGGGGGAGGTATCAGCCCCAGCATTTT. Its translation: CASSFGGRYQPQHF.